This T cell receptor beta chain was observed in a study of PD-L1 blockade in urothelial cancer. Study in general: About 90% of the 29 patients were males with bladder-origin urothelial cancer. Blood samples had a median of 141,255 T cells, roughly 84,000 unique TCRs, and clonality approximately 0.086.

The assay was immunoSEQ multiplex PCR, and TCRdb's table has in-frame clones only and misses some. Counted here are about 84,000 clones, roughly 82% occurring once; the ten biggest clones make up over 7.5%. This specimen consisted of PBMCs, obtained around atezolizumab (anti-PD-L1) treatment. The clonotype comes from a man aged 65-85 years with urothelial cancer.

CDR3 sequence: CATSRDRRQDGYTF. For the CDR3, the DNA is TGTGCCACCAGCAGAGATCGTCGACAGGATGGCTACACCTTC. The gene calls are TRBV15 and TRBJ1-2; tentatively, D is TRBD1 (6 bases). The CDR3 extends over 14 amino acids. V was pared by 0 bases and J by 6 bases, with 11 bases between. In germline, CDR1 is LNHNV, CDR2 YYDKDF (reference sequence).